A single sample is the source of the 16 T cell receptor beta chains below, sequenced in a study of blood T cell repertoires in COVID-19. Produced via immunoSEQ multiplex PCR; TCRdb's table is partial and in-frame only. The sample shows 150,000 to 200,000 clones, around 80% of them seen only once. The sample was PBMCs or T cells enriched from blood (not recorded which). These receptors all stem from a woman aged 60 to 75 who had recovered from COVID-19.

The V and J genes are TRBV30 and TRBJ2-1; weak D call: TRBD2 (6 bases). Trimming pared 4 bases from V and 6 bases from J, leaving 13 bases between. CDR1 and CDR2 (germline): GTSNPN, SVGIG (reference sequence). The CDR3 is 13 amino acids. The CDR3 DNA reads TGTGCCTGGACCGAGCGGGCCCCCAATGAGCAGTTCTTC. Amino acid sequence: CAWTERAPNEQFF.

This chain connects TRBV28 to TRBJ2-1; 9 positions match TRBD2. Germline V gene sequence: CDR1 MDHEN, CDR2 SYDVKM. This CDR3 has 15 residues. Unmatched junction bases numbered 6, after V lost 4 bases and J lost 5 bases. The CDR3 spells CASSSAGTSNNEQFF. The CDR3 nucleotides are TGTGCCAGCAGTTCCGCCGGGACTAGCAACAATGAGCAGTTCTTC. Full variable domain (rest looked up from reference TRBV28 and TRBJ2-1): DVKVTQSSRYLVKRTGEKVFLECVQDMDHENMFWYRQDPGLGLRLIYFSYDVKMKEKGDIPEGYSVSREKKERFSLILESASTNQTSMYLCASSSAGTSNNEQFFGPGTRLTVL.

The chain combines TRBV3-1 (or the pseudogene TRBV3-2) with TRBJ1-2; a possible D gene is TRBD1 (6 bases). V lost 3 bases and J lost 7, with 9 bases in between. This CDR3 has 12 residues. The germline gives CDR1 LGHDT, CDR2 YNNKEL (reference sequence). The CDR3 spells CASSQGAGGYTF. Written as DNA, the CDR3 is TGTGCCAGCAGCCAGGGGGCAGGTGGCTACACCTTC.

The table lists this clone with a count of one. The chain uses TRBV14 and TRBJ2-7, with 7 bases that match TRBD2. The V gene's germline CDR1 is SGHDN and CDR2 FVKESK. This CDR3 contains 15 residues. After removal of 1 base from V and 4 bases from J, the junction contained 7 bases not matched to a gene. The CDR3 spells CASSQAPTSSYEQYF. CDR3 sequence (DNA): TGTGCCAGCAGCCAAGCTCCGACTAGCTCGTACGAGCAGTACTTC. The variable domain in full, with the rest retrieved from reference TRBV14 and TRBJ2-7, is EAGVTQFPSHSVIEKGQTVTLRCDPISGHDNLYWYRRVMGKEIKFLLHFVKESKQDESGMPNNRFLAERTGGTYSTLKVQPAELEDSGVYFCASSQAPTSSYEQYFGPGTRLTVT.

The rearrangement links TRBV4-1 to TRBJ2-7; the D gene is possibly TRBD2 (5 bases). V was pared by 4 bases and J by 7 bases, with 11 bases between. CDR3 length: 12 residues. Germline CDR1 is MGHRA and CDR2 is YSYEKL. CDR3 residues: CASSRTGGEQYF. DNA of the CDR3: TGCGCCAGCAGCCGAACTGGAGGAGAGCAGTACTTC.

The gene calls are TRBV19 and TRBJ2-2; D gene ambiguous. Deletions cut 4 bases from V and 6 bases from J, with 6 bases between. The CDR3 sequence is 12 residues long. In germline, CDR1 is LNHDA, CDR2 SQIVND (reference sequence). The CDR3 protein is CASSRRPGELFF. CDR3 bases: TGTGCCAGTAGTAGGCGGCCCGGGGAGCTGTTTTTT.

This chain uses TRBV9 with TRBJ1-5; TRBD1 might be the D (6 bases). The CDR3 contains 15 residues. V was pared by 4 bases and J by 0 bases, with 11 bases between. Germline lookup yields CDR1 SGDLS and CDR2 YYNGEE. CDR3 protein: CASSLGGDSNQPQHF. DNA of the CDR3: TGTGCCAGCAGCTTAGGGGGAGATAGCAATCAGCCCCAGCATTTT.

This clone showed up just a few times. This rearrangement joins TRBV29-1 to TRBJ1-1; perhaps TRBD1 as D (6 bases). Germline-derived CDR1 and CDR2 are SQVTM and ANQGSEA. This CDR3 is 13 amino acids long. V was trimmed by 6 bases and J by 3 bases, leaving 14 bases between them. Here the CDR3 DNA reads TGCAGCGTCAGACAGGTCGTGGACACTGAAGCTTTCTTT. The encoded protein is CSVRQVVDTEAFF.

The V gene is TRBV20-1, the J gene TRBJ1-1; no firm D call. Trimming left V 3 bases short and J 2 bases short, with 10 bases between. The CDR3 loop spans 13 amino acids. CDR1 and CDR2 from the germline V gene are DFQATT and SNEGSKA (reference sequence). CDR3 in DNA: TGCAGTGCTAGTGATTACAGAAACACTGAAGCTTTCTTT. As protein: CSASDYRNTEAFF.

This rearrangement joins TRBV12-3 or TRBV12-4 to TRBJ2-1; D is perhaps TRBD1 (6 bases). The CDR3 spans 12 residues. Trimming took 3 bases from V and 10 from J, leaving 10 bases between them. The CDR3 DNA reads as TGTGCCAGCAGTTTTGGACAGCTCGAGCAGTTCTTC. Its translation: CASSFGQLEQFF.

This rearrangement joins TRBV18 to TRBJ1-3, with D unclear. The CDR3 has 16 amino acids. Per the germline V gene, CDR1 is KGHSH and CDR2 is LQKENI. V gave up 5 bases and J gave up 0 bases, with 14 bases separating them. The CDR3 DNA reads as TGTGCCAGCTCAGCGAACCATCCTTCCTCTGGAAACACCATATATTTT. Translation: CASSANHPSSGNTIYF.

The chain couples TRBV5-8 to TRBJ1-1; D gene ambiguous. The CDR3 consists of 15 residues. V was cut by 2 bases and J by 0 bases, with 11 bases left in between. Germline values: CDR1 SGHTS, CDR2 YDEGEE. The CDR3 loop reads CASSFRRIMNTEAFF. Here the CDR3 DNA reads TGTGCCAGCAGCTTCCGGCGGATTATGAACACTGAAGCTTTCTTT.

This chain connects TRBV5-1 to TRBJ2-3, with 9 bases fitting TRBD2. CDR3 length equals 16 residues. The V and J ends lost 5 bases and 1 base, in that order; junction bases with no gene match: 8. Germline V lookup: CDR1 SGHRS, CDR2 YFSETQ. The CDR3 DNA is TGCGCCAGCAGTTGGCAGCGGGAGGATGGCACAGATACGCAGTATTTT. It encodes CASSWQREDGTDTQYF.

V usage is TRBV28 and J usage is TRBJ1-2, with a weak D call TRBD1 (6 bases). The germline V gene has CDR1 MDHEN and CDR2 SYDVKM. CDR3 length equals 14 residues. V lost 7 bases, J lost 4 bases, and 16 bases lay in between. CDR3 protein: CASTKGQGSYGYTF. In DNA, the CDR3 is TGTGCCAGCACCAAGGGGCAGGGGTCCTATGGCTACACCTTC.

This clone was seen only once. The chain combines TRBV30 with TRBJ1-6; D call uncertain. Trimming took off 1 base at V and 4 bases at J, with 5 bases between the two ends. This CDR3 comprises 13 residues. From germline, CDR1 is GTSNPN and CDR2 SVGIG (reference sequence). The chain's CDR3 is CAWSGLYNSPLHF. CDR3 bases: TGTGCCTGGAGTGGACTTTATAATTCACCCCTCCACTTT.

The gene calls are TRBV3-1 (or the pseudogene TRBV3-2) and TRBJ2-3; D might be TRBD2 (5 bases). The CDR3 covers 17 residues. CDR1 is LGHDT, CDR2 YNNKEL, per germline (reference sequence). V lost 0 bases, J lost 1 base, and 14 bases lay in between. Written as DNA, the CDR3 is TGTGCCAGCAGCCAAGAGGGAGTAGGTTATCGCACAGATACGCAGTATTTT. Protein: CASSQEGVGYRTDTQYF.